Given below is one TCR beta chain in context. Categorization into cohorts depended on clinical history that participants reported. The sample originates from a study of blood T cell repertoires in COVID-19. The overall study: There were acute and convalescent COVID-19 samples, and they came from the United States, Italy and Spain. In each case, the material was cDNA or gDNA derived from T cells, B-cell-depleted T cells, or PBMCs.

In the original analysis: Counts of nucleated cells, estimated from reference gene primer amplification, were obtained. Measured with immunoSEQ multiplex PCR; TCRdb has only the in-frame clones, and not every one. V and J calls and clone size are copied from that table; D and trimming were computed from the DNA. The data contain roughly 200,000 clones, around 83% of them singletons. Germline values: CDR1 MNHEY, CDR2 SVGEGT. This CDR3 region has 13 residues. Trimming removed 5 bases from V and 3 bases from J; junction bases left unmatched: 1. The chain links TRBV6-2 or TRBV6-3 to TRBJ2-5; 9 bases fit TRBD1. The sequence was obtained from a middle-aged man who had recovered from COVID-19. The sample consisted of PBMCs or T cells enriched from blood (not recorded which). The CDR3 DNA is TGTGCCAGCAGTGGGACAGGGAAAGAGACCCAGTACTTC. Encoded protein: CASSGTGKETQYF.